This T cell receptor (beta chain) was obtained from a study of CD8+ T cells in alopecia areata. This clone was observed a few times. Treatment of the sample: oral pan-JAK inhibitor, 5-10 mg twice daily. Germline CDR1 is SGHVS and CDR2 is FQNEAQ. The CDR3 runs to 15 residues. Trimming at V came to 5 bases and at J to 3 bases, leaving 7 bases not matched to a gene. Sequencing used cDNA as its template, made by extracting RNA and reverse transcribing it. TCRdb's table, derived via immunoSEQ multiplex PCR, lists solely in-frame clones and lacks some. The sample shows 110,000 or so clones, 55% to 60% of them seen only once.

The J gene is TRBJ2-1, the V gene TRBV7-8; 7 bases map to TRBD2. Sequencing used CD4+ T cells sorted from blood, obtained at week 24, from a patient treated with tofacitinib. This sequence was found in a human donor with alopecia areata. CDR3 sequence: CASSLLGGFYNEQFF. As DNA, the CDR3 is TGTGCCAGCAGCCTCTTGGGGGGGTTCTACAATGAGCAGTTCTTC. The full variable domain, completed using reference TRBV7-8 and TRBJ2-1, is GAGVSQSPRYKVAKRGQDVALRCDPISGHVSLFWYQQALGQGPEFLTYFQNEAQLDKSGLPSDRFFAERPEGSVSTLKIQRTQQEDSAVYLCASSLLGGFYNEQFFGPGTRLTVL.